Listed here are 15 T cell receptor beta chains from one sample, sequenced in a study of control samples from healthy donors and cancer patients (dated by TCRdb to the early 2020s). The library was prepared using the immunoSEQ multiplex PCR assay. As stored in TCRdb, this immuneACCESS dataset retains in-frame rearrangements with V and J assigned. A fraction of the clones does not appear; measured against another copy, unresolved V genes explain less than half of the discrepancy, and the remainder lacks a known reason. A total of more than 85,000 clones appear in this sample, 83% of them only once. The ten largest make up around 14% of the sample. Sequenced sample: blood. The receptors were gathered from a woman aged 45-59 years in good health.

This clone turned up a few times. The chain is built from TRBV6-4 and TRBJ1-6; 8 bases align to TRBD1. CDR1 is MRHNA, CDR2 SNTAGT, per germline. CDR3 length: 14 amino acids. V lost 3 bases and J lost 5; bases outside the gene matches: 0. For the CDR3, the DNA is TGTGCCAGCAGTGAGACAGGGGATAATTCACCCCTCCACTTT. The encoded protein is CASSETGDNSPLHF.

The CDR3 spells CASSLGTASEKLFF. The CDR3 coding sequence is TGTGCCAGCAGCCTAGGGACAGCAAGTGAAAAACTGTTTTTT. The rearrangement joins TRBV7-8 to TRBJ1-4; 7 positions match TRBD1. Germline lookup yields CDR1 SGHVS and CDR2 FQNEAQ. The CDR3 runs to 14 residues. Trimming removed 5 bases from V and 7 bases from J; junction bases left unmatched: 7.

This clone occurred once. The chain couples TRBV7-9 to TRBJ1-2; maybe TRBD1 (5 bases). V was pared by 6 bases and J by 4 bases, with 18 bases between. The CDR3 is 15 residues long. CDR1 is SEHNR and CDR2 is FQNEAQ in the germline V gene (reference sequence). This CDR3 is CASSRSGHNVYGYTF. The CDR3 nucleotides read TGTGCCAGCAGTCGGAGCGGACATAACGTCTATGGCTACACCTTC.

V gene TRBV28 combines with J gene TRBJ1-2; TRBD1 might be the D (5 bases). CDR1 and CDR2 from the germline V gene are MDHEN and SYDVKM. The CDR3 runs to 14 residues. V shed 8 bases and J shed 4 bases, with 17 bases lying between them. The CDR3 sequence is CASLGGTYPYGYTF. For the CDR3, the DNA is TGTGCCAGCTTGGGAGGGACCTATCCCTATGGCTACACCTTC.

V gene TRBV7-6 combines with J gene TRBJ2-1; D gene uncertain. The V gene's germline CDR1 is SGHVS and CDR2 FNYEAQ. The CDR3 runs to 14 residues. The V end lost 1 base, the J end lost 7 bases, and 11 bases lay between the germline ends. CDR3 in DNA: TGTGCCAGCAGCTTAGACCACCAGGCGAATGAGCAGTTCTTC. Its translation is CASSLDHQANEQFF.

This clone has a single count. This rearrangement joins TRBV18 to TRBJ1-4, with D possibly TRBD1 on 6 matching bases. Germline loops: CDR1 KGHSH, CDR2 LQKENI. The length of the CDR3 is 17 residues. Trimming removed 6 bases at V and 3 bases at J, with 20 bases between. CDR3: CASSRSGQGGSNEKLFF. The DNA of the CDR3 is TGTGCCAGCTCGCGCTCGGGACAAGGGGGTTCTAATGAAAAACTGTTTTTT.

The chain has TRBV3-1 (or the pseudogene TRBV3-2) and TRBJ2-5; no firm D call. The germline CDR1 and CDR2 sequences are LGHDT and YNNKEL (reference sequence). V lost 4 bases and J 2 bases, leaving 17 bases between the germline ends. The CDR3 consists of 16 residues. CDR3 region: CASSPLKSLDQETQYF. The DNA of the CDR3 is TGTGCCAGCAGCCCCTTGAAAAGTCTGGATCAAGAGACCCAGTACTTC.

The V and J genes are TRBV7-3 and TRBJ2-3, with a tentative D call TRBD2 (7 bases). The CDR3 is 17 residues long. Germline lookup yields CDR1 SGHTA and CDR2 FQGTGA. The V end was cut by 5 bases, the J end by 8 bases, with 26 bases between. The CDR3 coding sequence is TGTGCCAGCAGCCCCGCCGCGGCGGGGGCCAAGCGGGCTACGCAGTATTTT. Protein product: CASSPAAAGAKRATQYF.

This clone was counted a single time. This rearrangement joins TRBV6-2 or TRBV6-3 to TRBJ1-1, with a tentative D call TRBD1 (6 bases). Deletions cut 5 bases from V and 1 base from J, with 23 bases between. Germline-derived CDR1 and CDR2 are MNHEY and SVGEGT. The CDR3 loop spans 18 amino acids. CDR3 DNA: TGTGCCAGCAGTCTTCGACAATCGGGGGCTCTTGGGAACACTGAAGCTTTCTTT. Protein sequence: CASSLRQSGALGNTEAFF.

The V call is TRBV9, the J call TRBJ2-7; D is undetermined. V was shortened by 0 bases and J by 0 bases, with 7 bases between the two germline ends. CDR3 length: 14 residues. The germline V gene encodes CDR1 SGDLS and CDR2 YYNGEE. CDR3 nucleotide sequence: TGTGCCAGCAGCGTAGAGGGCAGCTCCTACGAGCAGTACTTC. Translation: CASSVEGSSYEQYF.

Only one count was recorded for this clone. This chain uses TRBV7-6 with TRBJ2-7; TRBD2 might be the D (6 bases). The CDR3 length is 13 residues. Per germline, CDR1 SGHVS and CDR2 FNYEAQ. Between the trimmed V and J ends, which lost 6 bases and 3 bases, there was a span of 12 bases. The CDR3 DNA follows: TGTGCCAGCAGTCGCGGGATGAGCTACGAGCAGTACTTC. Amino acids: CASSRGMSYEQYF.

V usage is TRBV2 and J usage is TRBJ2-2, with D possibly TRBD2 on 7 matching bases. The CDR3 length is 14 residues. Germline CDR1 and CDR2: SNHLY and FYNNEI. Trimming took 8 bases from V and 1 from J, leaving 11 bases between them. CDR3 in amino acids: CASHRGGNTGELFF. The CDR3 nucleotides read TGTGCCAGCCATAGGGGGGGGAACACCGGGGAGCTGTTTTTT.

The chain uses TRBV28 and TRBJ2-1, with 9 bases that match TRBD2. CDR3 length: 17 residues. CDR1 and CDR2 from the germline V gene are MDHEN and SYDVKM. The junction had 10 bases not matched to a gene; V was cut back by 3 bases and J by 4 bases. The CDR3: CASSFGAGGPFYNEQFF. CDR3 DNA: TGTGCCAGCAGTTTTGGGGCGGGGGGGCCATTTTACAATGAGCAGTTCTTC.

The rearrangement links TRBV28 to TRBJ1-2; D not certain. Per germline, CDR1 MDHEN and CDR2 SYDVKM. The length of the CDR3 is 13 residues. V was cut by 3 bases and J by 4 bases, with 9 bases left in between. The CDR3: CASSFYSGYGYTF. The CDR3 DNA follows: TGTGCCAGCAGTTTTTATTCGGGCTATGGCTACACCTTC.

V usage is TRBV9 and J usage is TRBJ2-7; TRBD1 aligns across 7 bases. The CDR3 is 14 residues long. Germline CDR1 SGDLS, CDR2 YYNGEE. Unmatched junction bases numbered 2, after V lost 0 bases and J lost 2 bases. The CDR3 spells CASSVAQGTYEQYF. CDR3 nucleotide sequence: TGTGCCAGCAGCGTAGCACAGGGGACCTACGAGCAGTACTTC. The complete variable domain, with remaining parts taken from reference TRBV9 and TRBJ2-7, reads DSGVTQTPKHLITATGQRVTLRCSPRSGDLSVYWYQQSLDQGLQFLIQYYNGEERAKGNILERFSAQQFPDLHSELNLSSLELGDSALYFCASSVAQGTYEQYFGPGTRLTVT.